The clone carrying this T cell receptor beta chain has a handful of counts. Its antigen is unidentified. Germline and junction disagree at one end, which may indicate a read error. From the RT-PCR reads, TCRdb called clonotypes with MiXCR, one entry per CDR3 protein. The data show around 750,000 distinct CDR3 sequences, 21% seen once. This sample is drawn from a study of response to subunit inactivated influenza vaccine. Points from the study as a whole: Authors suggested seasonal influenza vaccinations each recruit few new T cells.

This CDR3 has 14 residues. The germline V gene has CDR1 SGHRS and CDR2 YFSETQ. The chain couples TRBV5-1 to TRBJ1-1, with 7 bases that match TRBD1. The clonotype originates from a man aged 50-59 years who received an inactivated influenza vaccine. The sample here was PBMCs from blood, taken less than 6 days after vaccination. The CDR3 bases are TGCGCCAGCACCTTGACAAACAGGGGCGCTGAAGCTTTCTTT. Its protein is CASTLTNRGAEAFF.